These T cell receptor beta chains were read from a single sample in a study of T cell responses to AZD1222 COVID-19 vaccine. Profiling relied on immunoSEQ multiplex PCR, and the TCRdb table lists in-frame clones only, not all of them. The sample lists 77,000 or so clones, under 95% occurring once. The sample in question was peripheral blood, obtained 28 days after the second AZD1222 dose. The receptors shown here come from an adult who received the AZD1222 COVID-19 vaccine. Both conserved end residues are part of each CDR3. The D gene is left open where the match is weak. Not every row has a clone size; where given, it reads once, few, many or a size class.

j_call clone_size v_call d_call cdr3_nt cdr3_aa
TRBJ1-4 . TRBV28 . TGTGCCAGCAGTTTTCAACAGGGCTATGAAAAACTGTTTTTT CASSFQQGYEKLFF
TRBJ2-1 once TRBV20-1 . TGCAGTGCTCCTCTTATACATGAGCAGTTCTTC CSAPLIHEQFF
TRBJ2-7 . TRBV5-5 . TGTGCCAGCAGCTTGGGCGGGGGCGCTCTCTCCTACGAGCAGTACTTC CASSLGGGALSYEQYF
TRBJ1-6 . TRBV28 TRBD1 TGTGCCAGCACCCCCCTGGGCAGGGGGGATAATTCACCCCTCCACTTT CASTPLGRGDNSPLHF
TRBJ2-5 . TRBV3-1/TRBV3-2 . TGTGCCAGCAGCCAAGCTAGAATCATGGCAGAGACCCAGTACTTC CASSQARIMAETQYF
TRBJ1-5 . TRBV28 . TGTGCCAGCAGTTTCCCCGGGCCCCAGCATTTT CASSFPGPQHF
TRBJ1-2 . TRBV6-2/TRBV6-3 . TGTGCCAGCAGTTACTTGGTCGTCTATGGCTACACCTTC CASSYLVVYGYTF
TRBJ1-6 . TRBV30 TRBD1 TGTGCCTGGAGTGCAGGGGGTGGACTGCTACCCCTCCACTTT CAWSAGGGLLPLHF
TRBJ2-7 . TRBV11-2 . TGTGCCAGCAGCGTCGTTAGTCCCCCCCTTAGACAGGCATACGAGCAGTACTTC CASSVVSPPLRQAYEQYF
TRBJ1-3 . TRBV19 . TGTGCCAGTAGTATAGCAACAGGGTTTGCTGTTAAGGGGTGGCCCCCCTCTGGAAACACCATATATTTT CASSIATGFAVKGWPPSGNTIYF
TRBJ2-7 . TRBV19 . TGTGCCACCAGAGACAGAATTCACTACGAGCAGTACTTC CATRDRIHYEQYF
TRBJ1-1 . TRBV28 TRBD1 TGTGCCAGCACCCGGACAGGGTGGGAAACTGAAGCTTTCTTT CASTRTGWETEAFF
TRBJ1-1 . TRBV5-1 . TGCGCCAGCAGCTTTACAGGATTGAACACTGAAGCTTTCTTT CASSFTGLNTEAFF
TRBJ2-2 once TRBV28 . TGTGCCAGCAGTTTATCAAACAGGGCGACGTCAACCGGGGAGCTGTTTTTT CASSLSNRATSTGELFF
TRBJ1-4 . TRBV28 . TGTGCCGGCTCGGGCAGATCTGCAACTAATGAAAAACTGTTTTTT CAGSGRSATNEKLFF
TRBJ1-1 . TRBV18 . TGTGCCAGCTCAGTGGACAGTTACGGAATGATGAACACTGAAGCTTTCTTT CASSVDSYGMMNTEAFF
TRBJ2-2 . TRBV5-8 TRBD1 TGTGCCAGCAGCTACAGGGGGCTCGTCACCGGGGAGCTGTTTTTT CASSYRGLVTGELFF